A single sample gave rise to the 19 T cell receptor beta chains below, sequenced in a study of T cells in women clearing cervical HPV infection. This table comes from immunoSEQ multiplex PCR, and its TCRdb copy is limited to in-frame clones, with some not included. The sample holds about 44,000 clones. Sequenced: blood buffy coat. Receptor source: a woman between 18 and 75 years old with a cervical HPV16 infection that either progressed to CIN3+ or cleared (not recorded which).

Remarks on this clone: The missing CDR3 end, 3 residues past where the read stops, is filled in from the germline J gene. The V and J genes are TRBV6-1 and TRBJ1-6; 7 nucleotides agree with TRBD1. The CDR3 length is 15 residues. V dropped 1 base and J dropped 7; count of bases not matched to a gene: 4. The V gene's germline CDR1 is MNHNS and CDR2 SASEGT. CDR3 residues: CASSEEGRGNSPLHF. CDR3 DNA (partial): TGTGCCAGCAGTGAAGAAGGCAGGGGGAATTCACCC.

In the case of this clone: Read sequence stops 3 residues before the CDR3 end, and the germline J gene provides the missing end. V is TRBV6-1 and J is TRBJ1-5, with no clear D. This CDR3 comprises 15 residues. V dropped 1 base and J dropped 1 base, with 8 bases sitting between them. Germline V CDR1 and CDR2: MNHNS, SASEGT. Partial CDR3 DNA: TGTGCCAGCAGTGAAGGTTGGCAGAGCAATCAGCCC. Protein: CASSEGWQSNQP. The complete CDR3 protein is CASSEGWQSNQPQHF.

Remarks on this clone: The read gets to within 3 residues of the CDR3 end, and the germline J gene fills in the rest. The rearrangement uses TRBV2 and TRBJ2-3; perhaps TRBD2 as D (5 bases). The CDR3 spans 12 residues. Germline CDR1 is SNHLY and CDR2 is FYNNEI. Trimming removed 3 bases at V and 6 bases at J, with 7 bases between. CDR3 bases read: TGTGCCAGCAGTGATTTAGCGGATACG. Its translation: CASSDLADT. The entire CDR3 protein reads CASSDLADTQYF.

About this clone: With the read ending 3 residues before the CDR3 end, the germline J gene is used to fill in that end. V is TRBV6-2 or TRBV6-3 and J is TRBJ2-7; possible D gene TRBD1, 5 bases. V was pared by 6 bases and J by 3 bases, with 9 bases between. CDR3 length: 12 amino acids. CDR1 and CDR2 (germline): MNHEY, SVGEGT. Partial CDR3 DNA: TGTGCCAGCAGCAGGGTACTCTACGAG. It specifies CASSRVLYE. The whole CDR3 region reads CASSRVLYEQYF.

Points on this clone: The read ends 3 residues before the CDR3 terminus; that terminus is restored from the germline J gene. This chain uses TRBV5-1 with TRBJ2-1; 10 nucleotides match TRBD1. The CDR3 totals 17 residues. With V trimmed by 7 bases and J by 0 bases, 10 bases remained unmatched. Germline V gene data show CDR1 as SGHRS and CDR2 as YFSETQ. The covered CDR3 bases are TGCGCCAGCCGGGACAGGGGTACCCCTAGCTCCTACAATGAG. Translating gives CASRDRGTPSSYNE. Given in full, the CDR3 is CASRDRGTPSSYNEQFF. The variable domain in full, with the rest retrieved from reference TRBV5-1 and TRBJ2-1, is KAGVTQTPRYLIKTRGQQVTLSCSPISGHRSVSWYQQTPGQGLQFLFEYFSETQRNKGNFPGRFSGRQFSNSRSEMNVSTLELGDSALYLCASRDRGTPSSYNEQFFGPGTRLTVL.

A word on this clone: The read ends 3 residues shy of where the CDR3 ends; the end is completed using the germline J gene. This chain connects TRBV20-1 to TRBJ1-2, with 7 bases matching TRBD1. Trimming cost V 0 bases and J 4 bases; bases outside gene matches: 5. The CDR3 loop spans 14 amino acids. Germline assignment: CDR1 DFQATT and CDR2 SNEGSKA (reference sequence). The CDR3 here is CSARDLTGAYGYTF. CDR3 DNA (partial): TGCAGTGCTAGAGACCTAACAGGGGCCTATGGC.

As concerns this clone: The observed sequence ends 3 residues before the CDR3 terminus, with the missing tail filled in from the germline J gene. V is TRBV19 and J is TRBJ1-2; possibly TRBD1 for D (6 bases). This CDR3 is built from 13 residues. Per germline, CDR1 LNHDA and CDR2 SQIVND (reference sequence). The CDR3 DNA, read in part, is TGTGCCGCCCGGAGCCAGGGGACAAATGAC. Protein: CAARSQGTND. The entire CDR3 protein is CAARSQGTNDYTF.

Points on this clone: The DNA ends 3 residues before the CDR3 does, and the rest of the CDR3 is filled in from the germline J gene. This chain joins TRBV5-1 and TRBJ2-7; D call uncertain. CDR3 length equals 14 residues. CDR1 is SGHRS and CDR2 is YFSETQ in the germline V gene. Deletions cut 1 base from V and 1 base from J, with 9 bases between. The sequenced part of the CDR3 DNA is TGCGCCAGCAGCTTGTCTGCTACTTCCTACGAG. Translation gives CASSLSATSYE. The entire CDR3 is CASSLSATSYEQYF.

As for this clone: The read terminates 3 residues ahead of where the CDR3 ends, so the germline J gene completes it. The chain joins TRBV18 to TRBJ2-7; D is perhaps TRBD1 or TRBD2 (5 bases each). CDR1 is KGHSH and CDR2 is LQKENI in the germline V gene. This CDR3 spans 16 amino acids. Trimming left V 6 bases short and J 4 bases short, with 22 bases between. The CDR3 loop reads CASSIIPGSQGYEQYF. The DNA read from the CDR3 is TGTGCCAGCTCGATAATTCCAGGGAGCCAGGGTTACGAG.

On this clone: The read ends 3 residues shy of where the CDR3 ends; the end is completed using the germline J gene. V usage is TRBV20-1 and J usage is TRBJ2-7; 8 bases map to TRBD1. CDR3 size: 14 residues. V dropped 5 bases and J dropped 3; count of bases not matched to a gene: 9. Germline loops: CDR1 DFQATT, CDR2 SNEGSKA (reference sequence). The CDR3: CSAPRSTGGYEQYF. The CDR3 DNA, read in part, is TGCAGTGCTCCTCGGTCTACAGGGGGCTACGAG.

Concerning this clone itself: Sequencing ends 3 residues short of the CDR3 end; the germline J gene provides the rest. V gene TRBV6-2 or TRBV6-3 combines with J gene TRBJ1-1; D unclear. The V and J ends lost 8 bases and 4 bases respectively, with 11 bases between them. The germline gives CDR1 MNHEY, CDR2 SVGEGT. The CDR3 loop spans 12 amino acids. The CDR3 loop reads CASAVRSTEAFF. CDR3 DNA, as far as it was read: TGTGCCAGCGCGGTACGGAGCACTGAA.

A note on this clone: Read data end 3 residues before the CDR3 end; the end is taken from the germline J gene. The chain recombines TRBV7-3 with TRBJ2-1; a possible D gene is TRBD2 (6 bases). This CDR3 spans 16 amino acids. Trimming cost V 5 bases and J 0 bases, with 14 bases left between them. Germline CDR1 is SGHTA and CDR2 is FQGTGA. Partial CDR3 DNA: TGTGCCAGCAGCCCGACGTCGGGGGACTCCTACAATGAG. Its translation: CASSPTSGDSYNE. From start to end, the CDR3 is CASSPTSGDSYNEQFF. The full variable domain, rest sourced from reference TRBV7-3 and TRBJ2-1, is GAGVSQTPSNKVTEKGKYVELRCDPISGHTALYWYRQSLGQGPEFLIYFQGTGAADDSGLPNDRFFAVRPEGSVSTLKIQRTERGDSAVYLCASSPTSGDSYNEQFFGPGTRLTVL.

To note about this clone: Read coverage stops 3 residues before the CDR3 terminus; the germline J gene supplies the remainder. The chain is built from TRBV6-2 or TRBV6-3 and TRBJ2-5; 7 nucleotides line up with TRBD1. J was trimmed by 7 bases and V by 5 bases; bases with no gene match: 10. Germline V gives CDR1 MNHEY, CDR2 SVGEGT. CDR3 length equals 14 residues. The part of the CDR3 DNA that was read is TGTGCCAGCAGTCCAGGGACAGCAATGCCGACC. Translating it yields CASSPGTAMPT. The complete CDR3 protein is CASSPGTAMPTQYF.

Remarks on this clone: Read sequence stops 3 residues before the CDR3 end, and the germline J gene provides the missing end. The chain is built from TRBV6-2 or TRBV6-3 and TRBJ1-1; TRBD1 matches at 9 bases. Trimming at V came to 10 bases and at J to 4 bases, leaving 10 bases not matched to a gene. This CDR3 is 14 amino acids long. Germline CDR1 reads MNHEY; CDR2 reads SVGEGT. The CDR3 loop is CAIKSRDRVTEAFF. CDR3 DNA, as far as it was read: TGTGCCATCAAGTCCCGGGACAGGGTCACTGAA.

The CDR3 is CASSLETGGNSPLHF. The CDR3 bases that were read are TGTGCCAGCAGCTTAGAGACAGGGGGAAATTCACCC. The chain combines TRBV11-2 with TRBJ1-6, with 9 bases identical to TRBD1. The read halts 3 residues ahead of the CDR3 end, with the missing end drawn from the germline J gene. Unmatched junction bases numbered 1, after V lost 0 bases and J lost 7 bases. The CDR3 loop spans 15 amino acids. CDR1 is SGHAT and CDR2 is FQNNGV in the germline V gene.

Notes on this clone: The DNA ends 3 residues before the CDR3 does, and the rest of the CDR3 is filled in from the germline J gene. V and J are TRBV19 and TRBJ1-4; D perhaps matches TRBD1 (6 bases). The germline CDR1 and CDR2 sequences are LNHDA and SQIVND (reference sequence). The CDR3 runs 14 residues. V was trimmed by 3 bases and J by 8 bases, leaving 13 bases between them. CDR3 amino acids: CASSIFRGGEKLFF. CDR3 DNA (partial): TGTGCCAGTAGTATTTTCAGGGGAGGAGAAAAA.

For this clone: Read data end 3 residues before the CDR3 end; the end is taken from the germline J gene. This rearrangement joins TRBV30 to TRBJ1-5; D is unresolved. V gave up 0 bases and J gave up 7 bases, with 16 bases separating them. The CDR3 covers 15 residues. CDR1 and CDR2 from the germline V gene are GTSNPN and SVGIG (reference sequence). The CDR3 here is CAWSVRRGRNQPQHF. The part of the CDR3 DNA that was read is TGTGCCTGGAGTGTACGGCGGGGAAGGAACCAGCCC.

Of note for this clone: The CDR3 extends 3 residues past the end of the read, so its final part is completed from the germline J gene. The V gene is TRBV10-1, the J gene TRBJ2-1, with 13 nucleotides matching TRBD2. Trimming removed 8 bases from V and 4 bases from J; junction bases left unmatched: 8. Germline V gives CDR1 WNHNN, CDR2 SYGVQD (reference sequence). The CDR3 consists of 16 residues. The covered CDR3 bases are TGCGCCAGCGGACTAGCGGGAGAGGATCGGTACAATGAG. It translates to CASGLAGEDRYNE. The entire CDR3 protein is CASGLAGEDRYNEQFF.

Worth noting for this clone: Read sequence stops 3 residues before the CDR3 end, and the germline J gene provides the missing end. The gene calls are TRBV10-1 and TRBJ2-7, with 7 bases matching TRBD2. The CDR3 loop spans 14 amino acids. V shed 7 bases, J shed 4 bases, and the junction held 10 bases outside the gene matches. Germline V gene lookup returns CDR1 WNHNN and CDR2 SYGVQD (reference sequence). Partial CDR3 DNA: TGCGCCAGCACCGAGCAGGGACTAATATACGAG. Translating it yields CASTEQGLIYE. The whole CDR3 is CASTEQGLIYEQYF.